This TCR beta chain was sequenced for a study of blood T cell repertoires in COVID-19. The CDR3 has 13 amino acids. V lost 6 bases and J lost 6; bases outside the gene matches: 5. Germline CDR1 and CDR2: WSHSY and SAAADI. Original processing methods: For nucleated cells, counts were estimated from reference gene primer amplification. Sequenced by immunoSEQ multiplex PCR; TCRdb stores in-frame clones only, minus some. V and J calls and clone size are given by that table; D and trimming were obtained from the DNA. The data hold a few hundred thousand clones, with about nine tenths observed a single time. Which cohort a participant joined came from the clinical history participants gave.

This TCR was sampled from a man aged 35 to 55 who had recovered from COVID-19. The chain is built from TRBV10-2 and TRBJ2-1, with TRBD1 identical over 7 bases. The sample was PBMCs or T cells enriched from blood (not recorded which). The CDR3 coding sequence is TGCGCCAGCAGACAGACAGGGATCAATGAGCAGTTCTTC. Translating it yields CASRQTGINEQFF.